This note documents a single TCR beta chain sequence. Its cognate antigen is unknown. Carried by the TCR beta cDNA libraries were unique molecular identifiers. TCRdb passed the PCR reads through MiXCR, listing each CDR3 protein once. The table has about 430,000 distinct CDR3 sequences, 35% to 45% seen once. This entry is derived from a study of post-analysis software for immune sequencing data. Study-wide points: Under F measure analysis, samples from one preparation batch co-clustered strongly. There was significantly lower normalized Chao1 diversity in multiple sclerosis patients than in controls.

This sequence originates from a girl aged 2 to 9 with multiple sclerosis. Input material: blood.

The CDR3 DNA reads as TGCGCCAGCAGCTTTTACAGGCCTCAAGAGACCCAGTACTTC. Protein product: CASSFYRPQETQYF. J is TRBJ2-5 and V is TRBV5-1; D is possibly TRBD1 (5 bases). Germline-derived CDR1 and CDR2 are SGHRS and YFSETQ. The CDR3 extends over 14 amino acids. The V gene lost 2 bases and the J gene lost 2 bases, with 10 bases spanning the gap.